This T cell receptor (beta chain) emerged from a study of blood T cell repertoires in COVID-19. Study at large: From the United States, Italy and Spain came samples of acute and convalescent COVID-19.

In the study's own analysis: Reference gene primer amplification gave estimated nucleated cell counts. Generated by immunoSEQ multiplex PCR, the TCRdb table keeps only in-frame clones and is missing some. Clonal size and the V and J genes are those of that table, whereas D and trimming came from the DNA. The sample yields 190,000 or so clones, more than 80% seen once. This CDR3 is 17 amino acids long. V lost 4 bases, J lost 6 bases, and 15 bases stayed unmatched. Germline values: CDR1 LNHDA, CDR2 SQIVND (reference sequence). Each participant's cohort was designated according to participant-reported clinical history.

The chain couples TRBV19 to TRBJ2-1; 7 positions match TRBD1. This sequence originates from a man younger than 40 who had recovered from COVID-19. Sequenced input: PBMCs or T cells enriched from blood (not recorded which). This CDR3 reads CASSRGTEGFRGNEQFF. As DNA, the CDR3 is TGTGCCAGTAGTAGAGGGACAGAGGGATTTCGGGGCAATGAGCAGTTCTTC.